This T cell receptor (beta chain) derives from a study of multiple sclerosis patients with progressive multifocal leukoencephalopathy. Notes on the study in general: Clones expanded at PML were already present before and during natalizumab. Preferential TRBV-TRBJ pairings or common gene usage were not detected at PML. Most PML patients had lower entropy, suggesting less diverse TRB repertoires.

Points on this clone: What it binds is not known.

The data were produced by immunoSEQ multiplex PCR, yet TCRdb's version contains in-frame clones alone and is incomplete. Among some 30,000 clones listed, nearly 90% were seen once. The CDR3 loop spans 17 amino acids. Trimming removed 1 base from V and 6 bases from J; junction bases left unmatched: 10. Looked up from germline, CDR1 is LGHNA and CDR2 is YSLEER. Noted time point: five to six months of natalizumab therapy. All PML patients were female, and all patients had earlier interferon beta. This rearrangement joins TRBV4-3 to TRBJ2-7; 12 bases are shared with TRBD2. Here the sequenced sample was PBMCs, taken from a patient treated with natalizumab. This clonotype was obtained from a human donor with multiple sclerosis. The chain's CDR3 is CASSQGHTSGRFSEQYF. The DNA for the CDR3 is TGCGCCAGCAGCCAAGGTCACACTAGCGGGAGGTTCAGCGAGCAGTACTTC.